This note documents a single T cell receptor beta chain sequence. This clone was seen once. Its antigen remains unidentified. No base quality values were provided; no much bigger clone lies one nucleotide off. The protocol used for the library was the immunoSEQ multiplex PCR assay. What TCRdb holds here is the immuneACCESS table cut down to in-frame rearrangements. Part of the clones is not present; checked against another copy, under half of the missing clones reflect an unresolved V gene, and the others are unexplained. The sample table lists about 66,000 clones, approximately 89% of them with a count of one. Of the sample, 4.5% to 5% falls within the top ten clones. The data were taken from a study of technical replicates of blood from a handful of donors (dated by TCRdb to the late 2010s). The sequence was obtained from a human donor in good health. Some clones in this sample may be carry-over from other donors' samples. Sequenced material: PBMCs.

The DNA sequence is given as TGCGCCAGCAGCAACCGGGACAGGGGCCCCTACGAGCAGTACTTC. Its protein reads: CASSNRDRGPYEQYF. Here the chain combines TRBV4-1 and TRBJ2-7, with 10 middle bases fitting TRBD1. Spanning cysteine to phenylalanine, the CDR3 consists of 15 amino acids. The CDR3 DNA has 45 bases and is translated from base 1. Clipping removes 5 bases from V and 2 bases from J, with 6 as the unmatched junction base count. From a lookup of the germline V gene, CDR1 and CDR2 are MGHRA and YSYEKL.